The 13 T cell receptor beta chains below come from one sample, sequenced in a study of OX40 agonist ivuxolimab in advanced cancers. TCRdb's copy holds only in-frame clones and misses some; the assay was immunoSEQ multiplex PCR. The top ten clones hold around 13% of a sample with about 55,000 clones, around 85% of them seen once. Sequenced material: CD4+ or CD8+ T cells sorted from blood, taken in a trial of the OX40 agonist ivuxolimab. The receptors shown here come from an adult with an advanced solid tumor such as melanoma, head and neck, liver or kidney cancer.

The chain couples TRBV4-1 to TRBJ2-2; tentative D call: TRBD2 (6 bases). CDR1 is MGHRA, CDR2 YSYEKL, per germline. The CDR3 is 16 residues long. V gave up 1 base and J gave up 4 bases, with 13 bases separating them. The CDR3 DNA sequence: TGCGCCAGCAGCCAAGGTCAGCCGGGACTCACCGGGGAGCTGTTTTTT. This translates into CASSQGQPGLTGELFF.

V gene TRBV7-2 combines with J gene TRBJ2-3; 7 positions match TRBD2. The CDR3 covers 14 residues. Trimming took 6 bases from V and 2 from J; bases not matched to a gene: 5. Germline lookup yields CDR1 SGHTA and CDR2 FQGNSA. The CDR3 DNA is TGTGCCAGCAGGGGAGGGGTGATCACAGATACGCAGTATTTT. Its translation is CASRGGVITDTQYF.

The rearrangement uses TRBV6-6 and TRBJ1-4, with 7 bases identical to TRBD1. J lost 8 bases, V lost 5 bases, and 11 bases had no gene match. The CDR3 is 15 amino acids. CDR1 MNHNY and CDR2 SVGAGI come from the germline V gene (reference sequence). The CDR3 coding sequence is TGTGCCAGCAGTGACGAACAGGGGATAAGAGAAAAACTGTTTTTT. This encodes CASSDEQGIREKLFF.

The chain joins TRBV18 to TRBJ2-7, with a possible D match to TRBD1 (6 bases). The CDR3 loop spans 17 amino acids. Looked up from germline, CDR1 is KGHSH and CDR2 is LQKENI. The ends were cut back, 0 bases at V and 2 bases at J, with 17 bases in the middle. Here the CDR3 DNA reads TGTGCCAGCTCACCACCTATCGCGACAGGAGAGACCTACGAGCAGTACTTC. Protein: CASSPPIATGETYEQYF.

This chain uses TRBV6-5 with TRBJ2-1; TRBD1 agrees at 7 bases. The CDR3 has 15 amino acids. Germline CDR1 is MNHEY and CDR2 is SVGAGI. V shed 6 bases and J 4 bases; nucleotides not matched to a gene: 9. CDR3 DNA: TGTGCCAGCAGCATGGACAGGCCGGATTACAATGAGCAGTTCTTC. This translates into CASSMDRPDYNEQFF.

This clone was recorded once. This chain joins TRBV7-3 and TRBJ2-5, with TRBD2 identical over 7 bases. Trimming took 2 bases from V and 5 from J; bases not matched to a gene: 8. The CDR3 runs to 15 residues. CDR1 SGHTA and CDR2 FQGTGA come from the germline V gene. The CDR3 region is CASSLFAGVGETQYF. The DNA of the CDR3 is TGTGCCAGCAGCTTATTTGCGGGAGTTGGGGAGACCCAGTACTTC.

This sequence joins TRBV6-6 and TRBJ1-2, with D hard to call. V lost 2 bases and J 2 bases, leaving 6 bases between the germline ends. The CDR3 sequence is 13 residues long. Germline loops: CDR1 MNHNY, CDR2 SVGAGI (reference sequence). The CDR3 protein is CASSYDGNYGYTF. The CDR3 DNA is TGTGCCAGCAGTTACGATGGAAACTATGGCTACACCTTC.

The rearrangement joins TRBV29-1 to TRBJ2-3; tentatively, D is TRBD1 (5 bases). V lost 3 bases to trimming and J lost 5 bases, with 21 bases between them. The length of the CDR3 is 16 residues. CDR1 is SQVTM and CDR2 is ANQGSEA in the germline V gene. The CDR3 loop reads CSVDGAASKPGDTQYF. CDR3 nucleotides: TGCAGCGTTGATGGGGCTGCTTCCAAACCTGGAGATACGCAGTATTTT.

The rearrangement links TRBV6-5 to TRBJ1-5; a possible D gene is TRBD1 (6 bases). The CDR3 consists of 14 residues. V lost 5 bases and J 4 bases, leaving 12 bases between the germline ends. The germline V gene has CDR1 MNHEY and CDR2 SVGAGI. The CDR3 nucleotides read TGTGCCAGCAGTAACGGGACACGGAATCAGCCCCAGCATTTT. Translated, it gives CASSNGTRNQPQHF.

V usage is TRBV5-1 and J usage is TRBJ1-3; unclear D gene. Germline-derived CDR1 and CDR2 are SGHRS and YFSETQ. The CDR3 length is 15 residues. The ends were cut back, 1 base at V and 0 bases at J, with 8 bases in the middle. The CDR3 spells CASSLSSNSGNTIYF. CDR3 in DNA: TGCGCCAGCAGCTTGTCCTCTAACTCTGGAAACACCATATATTTT.

The CDR3: CASSLVGTGGHEQYF. CDR3 DNA: TGTGCCAGCAGCTTAGTAGGGACAGGGGGCCACGAGCAGTACTTC. V and J are TRBV7-9 and TRBJ2-7; 12 positions agree with TRBD1. CDR3 size: 15 residues. V lost 1 base to trimming and J lost 5 bases; unmatched junction nucleotides: 3. Looked up from germline, CDR1 is SEHNR and CDR2 is FQNEAQ (reference sequence). The whole variable domain, filled in from reference TRBV7-9 and TRBJ2-7, reads DTGVSQNPRHKITKRGQNVTFRCDPISEHNRLYWYRQTLGQGPEFLTYFQNEAQLEKSRLLSDRFSAERPKGSFSTLEIQRTEQGDSAMYLCASSLVGTGGHEQYFGPGTRLTVT.

The J gene is TRBJ1-4, the V gene TRBV25-1; 7 bases align to TRBD1. Looked up from germline, CDR1 is MGHDK and CDR2 is SYGVNS. The CDR3 contains 15 residues. After removal of 3 bases from V and 8 bases from J, the junction contained 9 bases not matched to a gene. The CDR3 DNA is TGTGCCAGCAGTGACCTACAGGGGATAATAGAAAAACTGTTTTTT. Translated, it gives CASSDLQGIIEKLFF.

This clone has a handful of counts. The chain recombines TRBV5-1 with TRBJ1-2; 7 nucleotides agree with TRBD1. The germline V gene encodes CDR1 SGHRS and CDR2 YFSETQ. The CDR3 extends over 13 amino acids. The V and J ends lost 3 bases and 8 bases, in that order; junction bases with no gene match: 7. The CDR3 DNA is TGCGCCAGCAGCTCATCGGGACAGATGGGCTACACCTTC. It translates to CASSSSGQMGYTF.